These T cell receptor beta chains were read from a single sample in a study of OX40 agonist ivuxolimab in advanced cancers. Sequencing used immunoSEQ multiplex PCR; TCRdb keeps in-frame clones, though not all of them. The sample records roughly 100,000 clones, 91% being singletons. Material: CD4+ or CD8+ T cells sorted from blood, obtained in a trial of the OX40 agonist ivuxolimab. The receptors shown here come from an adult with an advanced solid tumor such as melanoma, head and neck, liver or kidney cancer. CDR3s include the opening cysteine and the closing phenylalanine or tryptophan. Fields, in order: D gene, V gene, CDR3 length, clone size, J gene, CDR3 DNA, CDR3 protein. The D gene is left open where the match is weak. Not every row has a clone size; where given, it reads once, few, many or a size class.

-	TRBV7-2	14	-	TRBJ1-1	TGTGCCAGCACCACACACAGGGTTAACACTGAAGCTTTCTTT	CASTTHRVNTEAFF
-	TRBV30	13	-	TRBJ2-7	TGTGCCTGGAACCAGGACCCCTCCTACGAGCAGTACTTC	CAWNQDPSYEQYF
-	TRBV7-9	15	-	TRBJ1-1	TGTGCCAGCAGCCCCACGGGGGTTATGAACACTGAAGCTTTCTTT	CASSPTGVMNTEAFF
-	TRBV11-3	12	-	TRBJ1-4	TGTGCCAGCAGCTTTAGAGGGGGAAAACTGTTTTTT	CASSFRGGKLFF
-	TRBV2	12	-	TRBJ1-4	TGTGCCAGCAGTGGAGGATTTGAAAAACTGTTTTTT	CASSGGFEKLFF
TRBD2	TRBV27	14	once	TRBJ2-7	TGTGCCAGCAGATTACTAGCGGCCTCCTACGAGCAGTACTTC	CASRLLAASYEQYF
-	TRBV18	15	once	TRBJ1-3	TGTGCCAGCTCACCCGGACAGCGCTCTGGAAACACCATATATTTT	CASSPGQRSGNTIYF
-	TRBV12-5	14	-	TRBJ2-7	TGTGCTAGTGCCCCAGGTCCCTATACCTACGAGCAGTACTTC	CASAPGPYTYEQYF
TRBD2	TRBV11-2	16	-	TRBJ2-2	TGTGCCAGCACCACCGGTGGGGGGGCGAACACCGGGGAGCTGTTTTTT	CASTTGGGANTGELFF
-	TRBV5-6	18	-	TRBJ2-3	TGTGCCAGCAGTCGCCCTAAGACGGGGGACGTCTTGGTAGATACGCAGTATTTT	CASSRPKTGDVLVDTQYF
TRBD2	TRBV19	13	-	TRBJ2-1	TGTGCCAGTAGTATTGGGACTAGCGGGGAGCAGTTCTTC	CASSIGTSGEQFF
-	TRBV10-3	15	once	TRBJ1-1	TGTGCCATCAGTGAGTCTTTACAGGGACACTTTGAAGCTTTCTTT	CAISESLQGHFEAFF
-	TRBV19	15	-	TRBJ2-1	TGTGCCAGTAGTATAGTCGTAGCAGGGCTCAATGAGCAGTTCTTC	CASSIVVAGLNEQFF
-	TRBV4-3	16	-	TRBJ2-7	TGCGCCAGCAGCCAAGTGCCGGGGCGCGGGGCCTACGAGCAGTACTTC	CASSQVPGRGAYEQYF
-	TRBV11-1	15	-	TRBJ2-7	TGTGCCAGCAACGACCGGGACTCTCTAGAAGGCGAGCAGTACTTC	CASNDRDSLEGEQYF
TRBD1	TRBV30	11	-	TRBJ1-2	TGTGCCTGGAGTCTCGGACAGGGCTGCGCCTTC	CAWSLGQGCAF
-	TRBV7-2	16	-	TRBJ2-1	TGTGCCAGCAGCTCAGATTCAGGGGCTCTCGGTAATGAGCAGTTCTTC	CASSSDSGALGNEQFF
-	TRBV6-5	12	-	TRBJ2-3	TGTGCCAGCAGTTATCAAGCAGATACGCAGTATTTT	CASSYQADTQYF
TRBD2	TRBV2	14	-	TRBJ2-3	TGTGCCAGCAGGCTCACTAGCGGGACAGATACGCAGTATTTT	CASRLTSGTDTQYF
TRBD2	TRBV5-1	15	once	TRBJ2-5	TGCGCCAGCAGCACCCTAGCGGGCAACCAAGAGACCCAGTACTTC	CASSTLAGNQETQYF
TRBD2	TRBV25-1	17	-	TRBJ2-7	TGTGCCAGCAGTGAATATTACGAGCGGGGACGCTCCTACGAGCAGTACTTC	CASSEYYERGRSYEQYF
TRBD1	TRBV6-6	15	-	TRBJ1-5	TGTGCCAGCAGTTACAACAGGGGACCCGATCAGCCCCAGCATTTT	CASSYNRGPDQPQHF
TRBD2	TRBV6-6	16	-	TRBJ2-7	TGTGCCAGCAGTTACTCGAGAAGCGGGAGCTCCTACGAGCAGTACTTC	CASSYSRSGSSYEQYF
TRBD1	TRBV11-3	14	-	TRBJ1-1	TGTGCCAGCAGCTACCACAGGGGGAACACTGAAGCTTTCTTT	CASSYHRGNTEAFF
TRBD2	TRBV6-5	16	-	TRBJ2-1	TGTGCCAGCAGTTTTTCTAGCGGGAGCTCCTACAATGAGCAGTTCTTC	CASSFSSGSSYNEQFF
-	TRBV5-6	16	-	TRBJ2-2	TGTGCCAGCAGCTTGGTGGGGAGACGTAACACCGGGGAGCTGTTTTTT	CASSLVGRRNTGELFF
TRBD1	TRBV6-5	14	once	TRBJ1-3	TGTGCCAGCAGTTCAGGGGGCTCTGGAAACACCATATATTTT	CASSSGGSGNTIYF
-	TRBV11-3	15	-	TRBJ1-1	TGTGCCAGCAGCTTAAGTGGGGTCCCGAACACTGAAGCTTTCTTT	CASSLSGVPNTEAFF
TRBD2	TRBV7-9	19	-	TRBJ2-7	TGTGCCAGCAGCCCGGGGAGAACTAGCGGGAGTTGGTGGGCCTACGAGCAGTACTTC	CASSPGRTSGSWWAYEQYF
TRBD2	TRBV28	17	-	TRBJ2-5	TGTGCCAGCAGTTTATTGAGGGGCGGGAGGCGGCTGGAGACCCAGTACTTC	CASSLLRGGRRLETQYF
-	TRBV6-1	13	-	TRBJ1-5	TGTGCCAGCAGTGAAGTACAGGGACAGCCCCAGCATTTT	CASSEVQGQPQHF
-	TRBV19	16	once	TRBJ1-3	TGTGCCAGTGGGAGACAGGCCGCGAACTCTGGAAACACCATATATTTT	CASGRQAANSGNTIYF
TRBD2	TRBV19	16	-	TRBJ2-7	TGTGCCAGTACCCCCAGACTAGCGGCAATCGTCTACGAGCAGTACTTC	CASTPRLAAIVYEQYF
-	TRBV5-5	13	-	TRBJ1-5	TGTGCCAGCAGCCGACAGGATAGGCAGCCCCAGCATTTT	CASSRQDRQPQHF
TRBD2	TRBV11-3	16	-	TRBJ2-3	TGTGCCAGCAGCCCCCGACTAGCGGGAGTGTCAGATACGCAGTATTTT	CASSPRLAGVSDTQYF
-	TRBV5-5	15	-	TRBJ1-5	TGTGCCAGCAGCTTTCAAGGGTCAAACAATCAGCCCCAGCATTTT	CASSFQGSNNQPQHF
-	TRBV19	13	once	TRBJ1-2	TGTGCCAGTAGTATTGCAGGGCCGAGGGGCTACACCTTC	CASSIAGPRGYTF
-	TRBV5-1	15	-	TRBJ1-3	TGCGCCAGCAGCTTGGCGAGGGGCTCTGGAAACACCATATATTTT	CASSLARGSGNTIYF
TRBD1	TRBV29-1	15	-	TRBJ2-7	TGCAGCGTTGAATGGGGACAGGGGGCTTCGAGCGAGCAGTACTTC	CSVEWGQGASSEQYF
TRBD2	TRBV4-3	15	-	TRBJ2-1	TGCGCCAGCAGCCAAATGACTAGCGGGAGAGAGGAGCAGTTCTTC	CASSQMTSGREEQFF
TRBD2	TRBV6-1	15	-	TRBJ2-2	TGTGCCAGCAGTGAAGTGGGGGGGTTCACCGGGGAGCTGTTTTTT	CASSEVGGFTGELFF
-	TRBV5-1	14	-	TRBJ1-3	TGCGCCAGCAGCCCGGAGACGGAAGGAAACACCATATATTTT	CASSPETEGNTIYF
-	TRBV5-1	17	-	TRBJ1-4	TGCGCCAGCAGCCTGGACAGAATTGGGGCAACTAATGAAAAACTGTTTTTT	CASSLDRIGATNEKLFF